One and the same sample provided the 12 T cell receptor beta chains below, sequenced in a study of CD8+CD57+ T cells in acquired aplastic anemia. Genomic DNA was employed as the template in profiling TCR beta VDJ and CDR3. TCRdb reprocessed the reads with MiXCR, giving one entry per CDR3 protein. This repertoire shows 150,000 to 200,000 distinct CDR3 sequences, around 43% found once; its top ten account for 2.5% to 3.5%. Previously, flow cytometry had revealed CD8+CD57+ cell expansion in the patients chosen for sequencing. Sequences were obtained from sorted CD4+, CD8+, or CD8+CD57+ T cells (not recorded which) from PBMCs. The origin of the receptors is a human donor with aplastic anemia.

This clonotype has a count of ten or more. This chain joins TRBV6-2 or TRBV6-3 and TRBJ2-7; unclear D gene. The CDR3 covers 11 residues. Trimming took 8 bases from V and 2 from J, leaving 7 bases between them. Germline V CDR1 and CDR2: MNHEY, SVGEGT. In nucleotides, the CDR3 is TGTGCCAGCTCCCAGGCCTACGAGCAGTACTTC. It translates to CASSQAYEQYF.

This clonotype was seen a handful of times. The chain uses TRBV19 and TRBJ1-6, with D unclear. Trimming stripped 5 bases from V and 6 bases from J, with 17 bases between. The length of the CDR3 is 16 residues. Germline CDR1 reads LNHDA; CDR2 reads SQIVND (reference sequence). DNA for the CDR3: TGTGCCAGTAGTCTATCCTTCGGGTCGATTAATTCACCCCTCCACTTT. It is translated as CASSLSFGSINSPLHF.

This clonotype showed up many times. The rearrangement joins TRBV5-1 to TRBJ2-1; perhaps TRBD2 as D (5 bases). Germline V lookup: CDR1 SGHRS, CDR2 YFSETQ. The CDR3 consists of 13 residues. The V end lost 1 base, the J end lost 6 bases, and 8 bases lay between the germline ends. The CDR3 loop reads CASSLRSGNEQFF. The DNA of the CDR3 is TGCGCCAGCAGCTTGAGGAGCGGCAATGAGCAGTTCTTC.

As to this clonotype: Because it lacks the conserved phenylalanine or tryptophan at the end, this CDR3 is likely a read error. Because the CDR3's place on the DNA is in doubt, the DNA is left out and the CDR3 is given as listed by TCRdb. J is TRBJ2-2 and V is TRBV29-1; the D segment call TRBD2 is taken from the table without a DNA check. The CDR3 numbers 9 amino acids, ends counted. CDR1 is SQVTM and CDR2 is ANQGSEA in the germline V gene. CDR3 amino acids: CSVPIAGAP.

The chain recombines TRBV12-3 or TRBV12-4 with TRBJ2-7; TRBD2 agrees at 7 bases. V was pared by 6 bases and J by 2 bases, with 4 bases of the junction left unmatched. This CDR3 spans 13 amino acids. CDR3 amino acids: CASRAGSPYEQYF. For the CDR3, the DNA is TGTGCCAGCAGAGCGGGGAGCCCCTACGAGCAGTACTTC.

The rearrangement uses TRBV19 and TRBJ2-7, with D possibly matching TRBD2 (5 bases). The CDR3 consists of 13 residues. Germline CDR1 is LNHDA and CDR2 is SQIVND (reference sequence). Trimming removed 1 base at V and 5 bases at J, with 9 bases between. The CDR3 DNA sequence: TGTGCCAGTAGTATAGGAACGGGGAACGAGCAGTACTTC. The encoded protein is CASSIGTGNEQYF.

This clonotype occurred a few times. The chain's CDR3 is CAISAGAPNYGYTF. CDR3 nucleotides: TGTGCCATCAGCGCGGGGGCGCCTAACTATGGCTACACCTTC. This chain links TRBV2 with TRBJ1-2; perhaps TRBD1 as D (6 bases). V was pared by 10 bases and J by 0 bases, with 15 bases between. The CDR3 has 14 residues. Germline V gene lookup returns CDR1 SNHLY and CDR2 FYNNEI.

This clonotype occurred many times. The rearrangement joins TRBV6-5 to TRBJ1-2; the match to TRBD1 covers 8 bases. Germline CDR1 is MNHEY and CDR2 is SVGAGI. The CDR3 covers 15 residues. After removal of 4 bases from V and 7 bases from J, the junction contained 11 bases not matched to a gene. In nucleotides, the CDR3 is TGTGCCAGCAGTTCTTTGGACAGGGCTTATGGTGGCTACACCTTC. Residues: CASSSLDRAYGGYTF.

The sample holds one count of this clonotype. This chain connects TRBV15 to TRBJ2-1, with D possibly matching TRBD1 (7 bases). Trimming cost V 1 base and J 8 bases, with 18 bases left between them. Germline values: CDR1 LNHNV, CDR2 YYDKDF (reference sequence). The CDR3 contains 16 residues. This CDR3 is CATSRAGGRGGYEQFF. CDR3 in DNA: TGTGCCACCAGCAGAGCAGGGGGGCGCGGAGGCTATGAGCAGTTCTTC. The whole variable domain, filled in from reference TRBV15 and TRBJ2-1, reads DAMVIQNPRYQVTQFGKPVTLSCSQTLNHNVMYWYQQKSSQAPKLLFHYYDKDFNNEADTPDNFQSRRPNTSFCFLDIRSPGLGDTAMYLCATSRAGGRGGYEQFFGPGTRLTVL.

This clonotype was counted many times. This chain connects TRBV6-5 to TRBJ2-7; the D gene is possibly TRBD1 (5 bases). This CDR3 is built from 14 residues. The V gene's germline CDR1 is MNHEY and CDR2 SVGAGI. Trimming stripped 2 bases from V and 6 bases from J, with 14 bases between. Here the CDR3 reads CASSYGSTQGEQYV. In DNA form, the CDR3 reads TGTGCCAGCAGTTACGGGTCAACTCAGGGCGAGCAGTACGTC.

The genes are TRBV12-3 or TRBV12-4 and TRBJ1-6, with 9 bases matching TRBD1. The junction had 1 base not matched to a gene; V was cut back by 5 bases and J by 8 bases. The CDR3 sequence is 13 residues long. Here the CDR3 reads CASSHRGHSPLHF. The CDR3 nucleotides read TGTGCCAGCAGTCACAGGGGGCATTCACCCCTCCACTTT.

This rearrangement joins TRBV29-1 to TRBJ2-3; 9 positions agree with TRBD1. Germline CDR1 reads SQVTM; CDR2 reads ANQGSEA. This CDR3 contains 16 residues. V gave up 1 base and J gave up 1 base; unmatched junction bases: 6. The CDR3 spells CSVEGNRGLGTDTQYF. CDR3 coding DNA: TGCAGCGTTGAAGGAAACAGGGGGCTAGGCACAGATACGCAGTATTTT.